Listed here is a single T cell receptor (beta chain). Its antigen remains unidentified. Base-call qualities are not available, and no considerably larger clone is one nucleotide away. The library was made by the immunoSEQ multiplex PCR assay. A mixture of 60 forward primers for TCR Vbeta segments and 13 reverse primers for TCR Jbeta segments was used in the multiplex PCR. The CDR3 region of rearranged TCR beta genes was amplified from genomic DNA with a multiplex PCR assay. On the Illumina HiSeq System, the amplified TCR beta libraries were sequenced as 87-base-pair reads. The published analysis was carried out like this. A later analysis tallied roughly 76 million unique TCR beta chains across the roughly 610 repertoires, and some 10 million of those chains were shared by two or more donors. A nearest-neighbor algorithm error-corrected the raw reads and collapsed the reads into unique sequences, merging closely related sequences to remove PCR and sequencing errors. V, D and J gene segments were assigned by aligning CDR3 sequences to IMGT reference sequences. For a sequence to be retained, a match of at least six nucleotides to both a V gene segment and a J gene segment was required. A rearrangement counted as productive if the CDR3 had no stop codons and remained in frame with V and J, and every other rearrangement counted as non-productive. CDR3 was defined according to IMGT convention as the region running from the second conserved V-encoded cysteine to the conserved J-encoded phenylalanine. Sequences without an unambiguous match to a single V gene segment were excluded from the earlier analysis of about 640 of the donors. In an earlier analysis of 500 to 750 of the donors, V segments were called functional above 56.7% productive rearrangements and were called segregating when the between-donor standard deviation exceeded 5%. A statistical classification framework was built to diagnose cytomegalovirus status from the catalog of TCR beta chain sequences. A later analysis assigned V and J genes by comparing TCR nucleotide sequences with IMGT/GENE-DB human TR gene sequences. Using the TCRdist pipeline, a later analysis assigned CDR3 sequences along with most-parsimonious VDJ recombination scenarios. A later analysis defined each TCR beta chain by its CDR3 amino acid sequence plus V-gene family, and excluded reads lacking a unique V-gene family. In a later analysis, 550 to 650 highly shared, low-generation-probability nucleotide sequences were removed to address suspected cross-contamination and a sequencing artifact. In a later analysis, a clonal expansion index for each public chain was calculated from normalized within-repertoire ranks of inferred template counts. In a later analysis, generation probabilities were computed using a VDJ recombination model fitted to out-of-frame rearrangements, and the results were checked against IGoR. A later analysis scored TCR-TCR, TCR-HLA and TCR-CMV co-occurrence with hypergeometric tests, applying a repertoire-size bias correction to TCR pairs. False discovery rates were estimated in a later analysis by permuting HLA or CMV assignments 20 times. In a later analysis, co-occurring TCRs were grouped using DBSCAN, with TCRdist sequence similarity added in when clustering inside HLA-allele-positive subsets. Co-occurrence clustering excluded repertoires with fewer than 30,000 or more than 120,000 public chains, plus five with anomalous nucleotide sharing. TCRdb stores this immuneACCESS table with in-frame sequences only. Part of the clones is absent; in the studies checked, under half of the shortfall reflects unresolved V genes, and no reason is known for the rest. V, J and clone size were drawn from that table, and D and trimming were deduced from the DNA. This sample holds around 130,000 clones; about two thirds were observed only once. Around 2.7% of the sample lies in the top ten.

From cysteine to phenylalanine, the CDR3 is 16 amino acids long. Solely the CDR3 DNA is kept, with 48 bases framed from the first base. The V and J ends are trimmed by 2 bases and 5 bases, leaving 18 bases between them. The germline V gene encodes CDR1 SGHRS and CDR2 YFSETQ. The cohort comprised some 680 healthy bone marrow donors. At the time of sampling, every cohort member was nominally healthy, though immune exposures that went unrecorded were likely present. The donor tested CMV seropositive and was one of the 289 seropositive cohort members. A peripheral blood sample was collected from each donor, and TCR beta sequencing was performed on peripheral blood mononuclear cells. Genomic DNA was extracted from the blood cell samples with the Qiagen DNeasy Blood Extraction Kit. This record belongs to a study of cytomegalovirus exposure and HLA in healthy donors (dated by TCRdb to about 2017). Looking at the study overall: According to an earlier analysis of 587 of the donors, about 179 million T cells yielded 120 million or so unique TCR beta sequences and around 300 Gb of sequence data. An early release that covered 500 to 800 HLA-typed donors contained approximately 300 gigabases of sequencing data and tens of millions of unique TCR sequences. Of the 300 to 500 genotyped donors, approximately 80% were placed in the genetic ancestry cluster associated with self-reported Caucasian donors. The study was designed to test whether signatures of past pathogen exposure could be identified by cataloging public T cell receptors. The study used immunosequencing to profile the T cell repertoires of approximately 690 subjects and linked those repertoires to cytomegalovirus serostatus. Besides the first cohort of 550 to 750 subjects, a separate validation cohort made up of around 120 different subjects was used. High-throughput TCR immunosequencing, statistical association of individual TCRs with disease status, and machine learning were combined to predict cytomegalovirus infection status. To study patterns of TCR occurrence, a later analysis re-analyzed previously published TCR beta repertoires from several hundred donors and added high-resolution HLA genotyping. In the later analysis, no new phenotypic data were used to find candidate immune exposures; instead, reliance was placed on TCR beta sequences and their occurrence across donors. An earlier analysis of some 500 of the donors applied high-throughput TCR beta sequencing to assess whether each TCR beta V gene segment acted as functional or pseudogenic. Alongside the repertoire data, information on donor age, sex, ethnicity and CMV serostatus was compiled. In a later genetic analysis, genome-wide SNP genotypes for about 55% of the 666 donors were used, and that subset was treated as a discovery cohort. Every discovery cohort repertoire had been produced on one sequencing platform. Both class I and class II loci were covered by HLA typing, at four-digit resolution. Typing coverage differed by locus: A, B, C, DRB1 and DQB1 were typed in roughly 629-640 donors, DQA1 in 500 to 550, DPA1 in approximately 610, and DPB1 in 472. Five DR-DQ haplotypes were handled as single units for association and clustering because linkage in the cohort was strong. Among a few hundred genotyped donors of the cohort, an average of about 240,000 unique TCR beta nucleotide sequences were sequenced per donor, 15% to 20% of them non-productive.

Results and caveats for the whole study, not just this receptor: In a later analysis, HLA-associated TCR beta chains showed more clonal expansion and lower generation probabilities than non-associated chains that were equally common. The authors suggested that the approach could potentially be generalized to other disease states and immunological phenotypes. Most CMV-associated TCR beta chains appeared to be HLA-restricted in a later analysis, and the HLA associations seemed to be driven largely by CMV exposure. This cohort had only TCR beta chains sequenced, and the lack of alpha or paired-chain data limited which features could be detected. A total of roughly 160 TCR beta chains were listed by the study as associated with cytomegalovirus. Sequencing depth was assumed to be roughly uniform across donors in the presence/absence analyses, though that assumption may not hold. According to a later analysis, parvovirus B19, influenza, CMV and Epstein-Barr virus appeared linked to several top co-occurrence clusters. While some public TCRs were present in many individuals, most TCR sequences turned up only very rarely across donors. A further reported finding was that TCR beta sequences accurately predicted the HLA-A and HLA-B alleles for most subjects in the first cohort. Because counts were too low, seventeen rarely observed V segments, including chromosome 9 orphons, were excluded from the earlier analysis of 587 of the donors. When HLA alleles, especially DR and DQ, strongly co-occurred, attributing TCR associations to individual alleles was difficult. Because some donors lacked HLA typing at each locus, the association tests relied only on the typed subset. Immune exposure information for the cohort was limited to CMV serostatus. In both the original and validation cohorts, the classifier was reported to diagnose cytomegalovirus status with high specificity and sensitivity. Correlated functional status among segregating V segments might reflect linkage disequilibrium, but an unknown experimental factor could not be ruled out. A cluster of highly shared sequence variants was judged likely to be a technical artifact of the sequencing pipeline. A few of the identified cytomegalovirus-associated TCR beta chains were confirmed in vitro to be specific for cytomegalovirus antigens. Because the 87-base-pair reads could not distinguish some IMGT-functional V segments, including TRBV6-2 and TRBV6-3, those segments were excluded. In a later analysis, TCR association rates were found to vary across HLA loci, with the most associated TCRs seen for DRB1 alleles and the fewest for HLA-C alleles. Specific HLA alleles were associated with 16,951 TCR beta sequences at a false discovery rate of 0.05 in a later analysis. Broadly in line with IMGT annotations, most TCR beta V segments showed up in productive rearrangements about 87% or about 30% of the time in an earlier analysis of some 590 of the donors. According to a later genetic analysis, donors in an Asian-associated ancestry cluster had fewer N-insertions in productive TCRs than the roughly 660-donor mean. A later genetic analysis associated a missense DCLRE1C variant with V-gene and J-gene trimming of TCR beta chains, and an independent cohort replicated the association.

The receptor's source is a woman aged 60-75 years in good health and CMV-seropositive. The sequence is built from TRBV5-1 and TRBJ2-3; D gene: possibly TRBD2, on 7 matching bases. Source material: PBMCs. The CDR3 region reads CASSFEGGKIGDTQYF. The bases read TGCGCCAGCAGCTTTGAGGGGGGGAAGATTGGAGATACGCAGTATTTT. The CDR3, completed at both ends by the reference TRBV5-1 and TRBJ2-3 genes, gives the full variable domain KAGVTQTPRYLIKTRGQQVTLSCSPISGHRSVSWYQQTPGQGLQFLFEYFSETQRNKGNFPGRFSGRQFSNSRSEMNVSTLELGDSALYLCASSFEGGKIGDTQYFGPGTRLTVL.